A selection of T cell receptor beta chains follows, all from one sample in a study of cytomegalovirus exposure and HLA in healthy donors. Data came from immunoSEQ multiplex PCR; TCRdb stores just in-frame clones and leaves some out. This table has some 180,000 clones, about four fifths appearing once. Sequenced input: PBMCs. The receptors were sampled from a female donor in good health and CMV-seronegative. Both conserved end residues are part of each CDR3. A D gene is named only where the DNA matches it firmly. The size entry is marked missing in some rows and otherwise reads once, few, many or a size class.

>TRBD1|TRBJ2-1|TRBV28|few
TGTGCCAGCAGTTTACTGACCGGGACAGGATACAATGAGCAGTTCTTC
CASSLLTGTGYNEQFF
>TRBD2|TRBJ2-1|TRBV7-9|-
TGTGCCAGCAGACCTCTAGCGGGGGAGCAGTTCTTC
CASRPLAGEQFF
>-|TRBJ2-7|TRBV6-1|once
TGTGCCAGCAGCTCGCGCGGGTTGATCTACGAGCAGTACTTC
CASSSRGLIYEQYF
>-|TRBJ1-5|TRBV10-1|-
TGCGCCAGCACAATGCCTCAGGGGAGGGTTCAGCCCCAGCATTTT
CASTMPQGRVQPQHF
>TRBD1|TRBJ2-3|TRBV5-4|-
TGTGCCAGCAGCTTCACAGGGGCCACAGATACGCAGTATTTT
CASSFTGATDTQYF
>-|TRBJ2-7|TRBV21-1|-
TGTGCCAGCAGCGGAAACCAAGGACAGGGGTCCCACGAGCAGTACTTC
CASSGNQGQGSHEQYF
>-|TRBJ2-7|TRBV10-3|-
TGTGCCATCAGTGAGATGAGTATGCAGTACTTC
CAISEMSMQYF
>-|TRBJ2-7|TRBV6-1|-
TGTGCCAGCAGTGAATACGTCTACCAAAACCTCGAGCAGTACTTC
CASSEYVYQNLEQYF
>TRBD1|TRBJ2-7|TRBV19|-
TGTGCCAGTAGTTTTGGACAGGGGGCTAGATACGAGCAGTACTTC
CASSFGQGARYEQYF
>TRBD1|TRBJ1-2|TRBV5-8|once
TGTGCCAGCAGCGGCCCGGGACAGCAGATTTTTAACTATGGCTACACCTTC
CASSGPGQQIFNYGYTF
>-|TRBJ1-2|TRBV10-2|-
TGCGCCAGCAGCCCCGAGGAGGTTTTGGGCTATGGCTACACCTTC
CASSPEEVLGYGYTF
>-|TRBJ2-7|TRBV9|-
TGTGCCAGCAGCGGGGCGGCGGGGTTGGGAGAGCAGTACTTC
CASSGAAGLGEQYF
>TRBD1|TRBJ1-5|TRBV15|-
TGTGCCACCAGCAGAGTATTGACAGGGAGGAATCAGCCCCAGCATTTT
CATSRVLTGRNQPQHF
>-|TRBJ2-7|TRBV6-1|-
TGTGCCAGCCTGGACAGCTACGAGCAGTACTTC
CASLDSYEQYF
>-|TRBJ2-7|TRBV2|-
TGTGCCAGCACTCCCGGACAGTACGAGCAGTACTTC
CASTPGQYEQYF
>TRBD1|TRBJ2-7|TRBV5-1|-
TGCGCCAGCAGCACCGGGACAGGGGGCTACGAGCAGTACTTC
CASSTGTGGYEQYF
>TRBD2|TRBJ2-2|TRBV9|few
TGTGCCAGCAGCGTATCCCCTTTAAGGCTAGCGGGAGGAACCGGGGAGCTGTTTTTT
CASSVSPLRLAGGTGELFF
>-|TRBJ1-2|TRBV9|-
TGTGCCAGCACCTCTTCCTGGCACGACTATGGCTACACCTTC
CASTSSWHDYGYTF
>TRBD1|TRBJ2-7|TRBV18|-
TGTGCCAGCTCACCAAGGACAGGGGGCGACGAGCAGTACTTC
CASSPRTGGDEQYF
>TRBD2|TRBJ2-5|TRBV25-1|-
TGTGCCAGCGGTGAAACCGGCGGGGGGCTAGAGACCCAGTACTTC
CASGETGGGLETQYF
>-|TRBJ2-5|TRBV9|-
TGTGCCAGCAGCGGGTCGGGAACTCCCCAAGAGACCCAGTACTTC
CASSGSGTPQETQYF
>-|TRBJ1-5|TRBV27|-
TGTGCCAGCAGCAATAAGGGGTATCAGCCCCAGCATTTT
CASSNKGYQPQHF
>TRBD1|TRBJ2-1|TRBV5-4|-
TGTGCCAGCAGCTTTCGACAGGGGGCGAACAATGAGCAGTTCTTC
CASSFRQGANNEQFF
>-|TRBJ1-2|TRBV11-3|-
TGTGCCAGCAGCTTGGGCAGGGCGAACTATGGCTACACCTTC
CASSLGRANYGYTF
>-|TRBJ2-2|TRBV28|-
TGTGCCAGCAGTTTGGGCAGGGTTAACACCGGGGAGCTGTTTTTT
CASSLGRVNTGELFF
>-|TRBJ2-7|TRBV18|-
TGTGCCAGCTCACCAGACACAGTAAACGAGCAGTACTTC
CASSPDTVNEQYF
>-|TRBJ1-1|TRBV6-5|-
TGTGCCAGCTGGACTGAGAGGTTGAACACTGAAGCTTTCTTT
CASWTERLNTEAFF
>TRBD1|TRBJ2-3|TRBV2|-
TGTGCCAGCAGTCAGGGGGCTACGGATACGCAGTATTTT
CASSQGATDTQYF
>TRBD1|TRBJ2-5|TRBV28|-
TGTGCCAGCAGCCGGGACAGGGTTTTGGAGACCCAGTACTTC
CASSRDRVLETQYF
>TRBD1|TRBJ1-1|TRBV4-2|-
TGTGCCAGCAGCAAAGCCGGGACAGGGGGCACTGAAGCTTTCTTT
CASSKAGTGGTEAFF
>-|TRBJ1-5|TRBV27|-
TGTGCCAGCAGTAAGACTCAAAATCAGCCCCAGCATTTT
CASSKTQNQPQHF
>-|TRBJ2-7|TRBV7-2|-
TGTGCCAGCAGCTTAGAGGGACTCTCCTACGAGCAGTACTTC
CASSLEGLSYEQYF
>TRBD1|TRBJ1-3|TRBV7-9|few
TGTGCCAGCAGCTTAGCGCGGGGGACAGGGGGCTTCGACACCATATATTTT
CASSLARGTGGFDTIYF
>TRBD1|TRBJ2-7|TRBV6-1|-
TGTGCCAGCAGTGAAACAGGGGGGACTCCCGTAGGGCTCCCCTACGAGCAGTACTTC
CASSETGGTPVGLPYEQYF
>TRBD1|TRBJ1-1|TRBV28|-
TGTGCCAGCAGACCTACAGGGGGCACTGAAGCTTTCTTT
CASRPTGGTEAFF
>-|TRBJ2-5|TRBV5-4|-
TGTGCCAGCAGCCAGAGTCAGGGGTACCAAGAGACCCAGTACTTC
CASSQSQGYQETQYF
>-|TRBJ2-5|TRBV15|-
TGTGCCACCAGCAGAGATCGCGCACAAGAGACCCAGTACTTC
CATSRDRAQETQYF
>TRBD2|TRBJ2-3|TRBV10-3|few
TGTGCCATCAGTGAGGTACTAGCGGGAGCGTTCACAGATACGCAGTATTTT
CAISEVLAGAFTDTQYF
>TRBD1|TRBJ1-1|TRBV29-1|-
TGCAGCGTGGCCCGGGACAGGGATAGTACTGAAGCTTTCTTT
CSVARDRDSTEAFF
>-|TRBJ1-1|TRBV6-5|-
TGTGCCAGCATCCCCGGGGGGGAGGACACTGAAGCTTTCTTT
CASIPGGEDTEAFF
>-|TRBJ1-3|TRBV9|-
TGTGCCAGCAGCGTAGTAGGAGTTCCTGGAAACACCATATATTTT
CASSVVGVPGNTIYF
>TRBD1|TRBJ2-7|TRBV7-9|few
TGTGCCAGCAGCTCCCCTGAGGGGGCCGATCGAGAGCAGTACTTC
CASSSPEGADREQYF
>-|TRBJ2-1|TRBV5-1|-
TGCGCCAGCAGCTTGGATAGTACGGGACTCGTTAACAATGAGCAGTTCTTC
CASSLDSTGLVNNEQFF
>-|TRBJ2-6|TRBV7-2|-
TGTGCCAGCAGCTATCGGGACTCCTTGCACTCTGGGGCCAACGTCCTGACTTTC
CASSYRDSLHSGANVLTF
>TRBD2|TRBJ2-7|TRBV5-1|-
TGCGCCAGCAGGGCTATTGCGGGAGGGCCCTACGAGCAGTACTTC
CASRAIAGGPYEQYF
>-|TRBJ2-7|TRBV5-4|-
TGTGCCAGCAGCTTGGGGACTACCTTGCGCGAGCAGTACTTC
CASSLGTTLREQYF
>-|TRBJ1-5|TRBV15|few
TGTGCCACCAGCAGAGACCGCGGGGACCTCCAGCCCCAGCATTTT
CATSRDRGDLQPQHF
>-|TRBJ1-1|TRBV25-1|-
TGTGCCACCCAGACAAGGAACACTGAAGCTTTCTTT
CATQTRNTEAFF
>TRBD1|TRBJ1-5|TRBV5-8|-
TGTGCCAGCAGCGTGGGGACAGGGGAAAGGAATCAGCCCCAGCATTTT
CASSVGTGERNQPQHF
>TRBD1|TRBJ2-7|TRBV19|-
TGTGCCACCGGGGACAGGGTGGCCGGCGAGCAGTACTTC
CATGDRVAGEQYF
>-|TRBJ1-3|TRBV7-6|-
TGTGCCAGCAGCTTAGGAGTCGGGGTAACTGGAAACACCATATATTTT
CASSLGVGVTGNTIYF
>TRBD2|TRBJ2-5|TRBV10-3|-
TGTGCCATCAGCCGGACTAGCGGGGAGACCCAGTACTTC
CAISRTSGETQYF
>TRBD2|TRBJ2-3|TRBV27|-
TGTGCCAGCAGTTCCCTAGCGGGAGGCAGCACAGATACGCAGTATTTT
CASSSLAGGSTDTQYF
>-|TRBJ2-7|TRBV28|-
TGTGCCAGCTCGAGGAGCGGGTCCTACGAGCAGTACTTC
CASSRSGSYEQYF
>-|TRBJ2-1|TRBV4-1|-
TGCGCCAGCAGCCAAGCCACGGGTGGGGCACCCCAGTTCTTC
CASSQATGGAPQFF
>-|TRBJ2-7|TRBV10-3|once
TGTGCCATCAGTGAAAGCGGCTACGAGCAGTACTTC
CAISESGYEQYF
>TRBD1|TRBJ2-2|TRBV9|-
TGTGCCAGCAGCGTAGGGAAGGGGGCTTCCGGCGGGGAGCTGTTTTTT
CASSVGKGASGGELFF
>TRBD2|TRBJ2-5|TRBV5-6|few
TGTGCCAGCAGCTCTGGACTAGCGGGACGCCAAGAGACCCAGTACTTC
CASSSGLAGRQETQYF
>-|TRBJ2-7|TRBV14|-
TGTGCCAGCAGCGGTGGGGCAGTCTCCTACGAGCAGTACTTC
CASSGGAVSYEQYF